This T cell receptor beta chain appears in the sequencing data of a study of CD4 and CD8 cells across lung adenocarcinoma regions. This clonotype showed up many times. TCRdb used MiXCR to reprocess the PCR reads, holding one entry per CDR3 protein. The repertoire holds thousands of distinct CDR3 sequences, with about half as singletons. The CDR3 totals 16 residues. J gave up 4 bases and V 3 bases, and 3 bases lay outside the gene matches. Germline V gene sequence: CDR1 MGHRA, CDR2 YSYEKL. This TCR was sampled from a male donor with lung adenocarcinoma. The CD4 and CD8 labels of this study may be unreliable. The chain couples TRBV4-1 to TRBJ2-5; 15 bases agree with TRBD2. Sequenced: CD8+ T cells from the center of a lung tumor. The DNA of the CDR3 is TGCGCCAGCAGCCAGGGACTAGCGGGAGGTGGAGAGACCCAGTACTTC. This sequence encodes CASSQGLAGGGETQYF.